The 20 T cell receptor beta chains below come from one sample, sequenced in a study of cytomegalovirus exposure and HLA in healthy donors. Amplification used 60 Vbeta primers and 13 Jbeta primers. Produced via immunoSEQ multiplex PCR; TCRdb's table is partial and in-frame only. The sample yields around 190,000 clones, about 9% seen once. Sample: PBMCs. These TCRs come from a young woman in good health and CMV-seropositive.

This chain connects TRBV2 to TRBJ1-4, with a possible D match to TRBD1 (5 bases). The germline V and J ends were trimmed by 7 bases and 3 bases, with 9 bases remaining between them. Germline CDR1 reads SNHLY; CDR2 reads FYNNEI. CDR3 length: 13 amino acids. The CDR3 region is CASIREANEKLFF. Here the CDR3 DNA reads TGTGCCAGCATCAGGGAGGCTAATGAAAAACTGTTTTTT.

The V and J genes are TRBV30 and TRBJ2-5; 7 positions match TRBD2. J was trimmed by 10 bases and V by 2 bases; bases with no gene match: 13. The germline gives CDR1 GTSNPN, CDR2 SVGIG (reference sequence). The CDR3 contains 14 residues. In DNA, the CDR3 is TGTGCCTGGAGTCCCGGGAGGCCCCTGTCCGACCAGTACTTC. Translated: CAWSPGRPLSDQYF.

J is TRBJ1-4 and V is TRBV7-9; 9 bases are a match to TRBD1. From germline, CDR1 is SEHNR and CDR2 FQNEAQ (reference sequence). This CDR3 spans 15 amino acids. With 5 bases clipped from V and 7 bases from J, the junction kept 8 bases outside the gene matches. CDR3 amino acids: CASSGRTGVSEKLFF. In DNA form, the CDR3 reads TGTGCCAGCAGCGGTAGGACAGGGGTATCTGAAAAACTGTTTTTT.

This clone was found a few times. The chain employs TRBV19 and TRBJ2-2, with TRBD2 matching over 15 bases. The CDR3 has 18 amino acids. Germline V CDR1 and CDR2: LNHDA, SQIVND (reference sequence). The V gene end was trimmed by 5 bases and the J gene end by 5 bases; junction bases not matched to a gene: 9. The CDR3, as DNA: TGTGCCAGTAGTCCCTGGACTAGCGGGAGGGCTAGGACCGGGGAGCTGTTTTTT. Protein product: CASSPWTSGRARTGELFF.

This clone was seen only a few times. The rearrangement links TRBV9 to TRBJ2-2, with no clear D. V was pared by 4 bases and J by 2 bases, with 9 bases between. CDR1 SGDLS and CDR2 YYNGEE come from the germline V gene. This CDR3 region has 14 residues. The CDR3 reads CASSPLFNTGELFF. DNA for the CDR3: TGTGCCAGCAGCCCCCTCTTTAACACCGGGGAGCTGTTTTTT.

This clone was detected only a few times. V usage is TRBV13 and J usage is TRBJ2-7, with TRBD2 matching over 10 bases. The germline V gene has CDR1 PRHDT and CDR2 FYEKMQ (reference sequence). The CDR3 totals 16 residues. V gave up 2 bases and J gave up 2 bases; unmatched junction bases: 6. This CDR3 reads CASSLSTSGAPYEQYF. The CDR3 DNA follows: TGTGCCAGCAGCTTATCCACTAGCGGGGCACCCTACGAGCAGTACTTC.

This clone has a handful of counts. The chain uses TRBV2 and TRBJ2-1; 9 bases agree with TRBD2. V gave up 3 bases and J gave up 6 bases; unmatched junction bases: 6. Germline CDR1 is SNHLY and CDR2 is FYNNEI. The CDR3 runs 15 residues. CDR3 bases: TGTGCCAGCAGTGAGGGCGGGAGGGCAGTCAATGAGCAGTTCTTC. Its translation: CASSEGGRAVNEQFF.

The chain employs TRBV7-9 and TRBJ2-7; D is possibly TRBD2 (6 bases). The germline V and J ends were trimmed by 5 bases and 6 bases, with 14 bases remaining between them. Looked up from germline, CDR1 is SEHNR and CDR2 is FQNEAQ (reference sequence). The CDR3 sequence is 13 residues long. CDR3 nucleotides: TGTGCCAGCAGCATCCGGGACTTAGGCGAGCAGTACTTC. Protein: CASSIRDLGEQYF.

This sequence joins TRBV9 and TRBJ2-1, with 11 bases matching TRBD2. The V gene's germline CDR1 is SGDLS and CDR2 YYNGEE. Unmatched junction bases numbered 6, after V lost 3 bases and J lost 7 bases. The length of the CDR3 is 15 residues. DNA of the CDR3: TGTGCCAGCAGCGGAGTAGCGGGAGGGGGTAATGAGCAGTTCTTC. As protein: CASSGVAGGGNEQFF.

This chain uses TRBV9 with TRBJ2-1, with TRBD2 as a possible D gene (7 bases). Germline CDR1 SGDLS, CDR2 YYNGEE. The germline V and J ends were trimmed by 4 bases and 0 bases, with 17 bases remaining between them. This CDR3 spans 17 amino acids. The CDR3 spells CASSPRTRGVSYNEQFF. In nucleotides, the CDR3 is TGTGCCAGCAGCCCACGGACTAGGGGGGTCTCCTACAATGAGCAGTTCTTC.

The DNA for the CDR3 is TGTGCCCGTAATAGCGGAGTATACAATGAGCAGTTCTTC. Its translation: CARNSGVYNEQFF. The rearrangement uses TRBV30 and TRBJ2-1; tentative D call: TRBD2 (6 bases). This CDR3 spans 13 amino acids. Trimming removed 8 bases from V and 4 bases from J, with 15 bases in between. Germline CDR1 is GTSNPN and CDR2 is SVGIG (reference sequence).

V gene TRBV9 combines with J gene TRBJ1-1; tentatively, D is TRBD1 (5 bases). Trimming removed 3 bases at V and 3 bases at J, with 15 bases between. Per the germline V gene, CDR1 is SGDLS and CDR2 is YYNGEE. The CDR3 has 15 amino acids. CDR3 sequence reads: CASSGTGGWDTEAFF. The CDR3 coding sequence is TGTGCCAGCAGCGGCACCGGGGGTTGGGACACTGAAGCTTTCTTT.

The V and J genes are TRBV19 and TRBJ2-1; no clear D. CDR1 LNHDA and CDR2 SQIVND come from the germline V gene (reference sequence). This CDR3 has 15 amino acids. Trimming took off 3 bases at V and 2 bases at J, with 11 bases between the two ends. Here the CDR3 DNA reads TGTGCCAGTAGTATTGTCCATCTACCCTACAATGAGCAGTTCTTC. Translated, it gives CASSIVHLPYNEQFF.

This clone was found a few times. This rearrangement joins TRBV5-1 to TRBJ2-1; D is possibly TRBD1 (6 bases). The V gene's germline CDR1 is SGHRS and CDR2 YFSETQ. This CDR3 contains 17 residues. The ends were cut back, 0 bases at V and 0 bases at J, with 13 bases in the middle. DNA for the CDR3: TGCGCCAGCAGCTTGGAAGGGGGAACCAGCTCCTACAATGAGCAGTTCTTC. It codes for CASSLEGGTSSYNEQFF. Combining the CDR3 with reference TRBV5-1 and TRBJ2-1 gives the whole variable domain KAGVTQTPRYLIKTRGQQVTLSCSPISGHRSVSWYQQTPGQGLQFLFEYFSETQRNKGNFPGRFSGRQFSNSRSEMNVSTLELGDSALYLCASSLEGGTSSYNEQFFGPGTRLTVL.

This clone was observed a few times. The CDR3 sequence is CASNPNPGGDEQYF. CDR3 DNA: TGTGCCAGCAACCCGAACCCGGGAGGTGACGAGCAGTACTTC. This chain connects TRBV2 to TRBJ2-7, with TRBD2 identical over 7 bases. Germline V CDR1 and CDR2: SNHLY, FYNNEI. CDR3 length: 14 residues. Losses at the gene ends were 7 bases for V and 5 bases for J; bases not matched to a gene: 11.

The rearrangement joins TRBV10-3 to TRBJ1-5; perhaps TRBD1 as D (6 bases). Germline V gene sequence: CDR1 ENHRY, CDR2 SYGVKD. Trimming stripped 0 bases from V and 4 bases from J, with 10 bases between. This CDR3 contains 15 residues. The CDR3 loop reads CAISESAGENQPQHF. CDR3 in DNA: TGTGCCATCAGTGAGTCAGCAGGGGAGAATCAGCCCCAGCATTTT.

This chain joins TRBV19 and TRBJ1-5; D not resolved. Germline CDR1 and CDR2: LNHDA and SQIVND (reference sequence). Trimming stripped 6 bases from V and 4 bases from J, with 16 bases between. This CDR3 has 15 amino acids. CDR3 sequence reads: CASSLPRVWNQPQHF. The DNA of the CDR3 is TGTGCCAGTAGCCTCCCCCGGGTGTGGAATCAGCCCCAGCATTTT. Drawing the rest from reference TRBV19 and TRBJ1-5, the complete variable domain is DGGITQSPKYLFRKEGQNVTLSCEQNLNHDAMYWYRQDPGQGLRLIYYSQIVNDFQKGDIAEGYSVSREKKESFPLTVTSAQKNPTAFYLCASSLPRVWNQPQHFGDGTRLSIL.

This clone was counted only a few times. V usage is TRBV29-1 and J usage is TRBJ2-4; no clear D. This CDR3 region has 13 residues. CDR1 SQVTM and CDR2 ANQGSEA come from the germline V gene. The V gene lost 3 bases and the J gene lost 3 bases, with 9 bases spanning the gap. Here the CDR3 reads CSVDSGLKNIQYF. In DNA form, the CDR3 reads TGCAGCGTTGACAGTGGCCTCAAAAACATTCAGTACTTC.

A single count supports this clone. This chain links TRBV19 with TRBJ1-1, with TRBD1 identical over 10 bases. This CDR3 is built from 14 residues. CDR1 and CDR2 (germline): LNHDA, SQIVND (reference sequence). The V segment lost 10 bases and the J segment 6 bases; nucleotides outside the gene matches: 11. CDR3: CATRVGTGDAEAFF. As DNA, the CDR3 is TGTGCCACCAGAGTAGGGACAGGGGACGCTGAAGCTTTCTTT.

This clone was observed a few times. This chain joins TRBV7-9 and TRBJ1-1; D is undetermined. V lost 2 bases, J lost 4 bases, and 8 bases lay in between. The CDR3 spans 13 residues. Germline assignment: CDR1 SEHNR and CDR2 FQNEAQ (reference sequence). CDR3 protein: CASSLQVGTEAFF. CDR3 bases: TGTGCCAGCAGCTTACAGGTTGGCACTGAAGCTTTCTTT.